The 16 T cell receptor beta chains below all came from one sample that was sequenced in a study of OX40 agonist ivuxolimab in advanced cancers. TCRdb's table, derived via immunoSEQ multiplex PCR, lists solely in-frame clones and lacks some. This table has more than 100,000 clones, about 92% appearing once. The sample in question was CD4+ or CD8+ T cells sorted from blood, obtained in a trial of the OX40 agonist ivuxolimab. The source is an adult with an advanced solid tumor such as melanoma, head and neck, liver or kidney cancer.

This rearrangement joins TRBV10-3 to TRBJ2-7; 14 bases are a match to TRBD2. V was pared by 6 bases and J by 3 bases, with 4 bases of the junction left unmatched. The CDR3 loop spans 15 amino acids. Germline CDR1 ENHRY, CDR2 SYGVKD. Written as DNA, the CDR3 is TGTGCCATCAGCCGGGGACTAGCGGGAGTCTACGAGCAGTACTTC. Amino acid sequence: CAISRGLAGVYEQYF.

This rearrangement joins TRBV10-3 to TRBJ2-7; no firm D call. Germline V gene lookup returns CDR1 ENHRY and CDR2 SYGVKD. The V gene lost 7 bases and the J gene lost 3 bases, with 13 bases spanning the gap. The CDR3 loop spans 13 amino acids. The chain's CDR3 is CAINSDPLYEQYF. The DNA of the CDR3 is TGTGCCATCAACTCCGATCCCCTCTACGAGCAGTACTTC.

The chain recombines TRBV6-1 with TRBJ1-6, with a tentative D call TRBD1 (6 bases). From germline, CDR1 is MNHNS and CDR2 SASEGT. CDR3 size: 16 residues. The V end lost 1 base, the J end lost 7 bases, and 14 bases lay between the germline ends. Here the CDR3 reads CASSEEGESKNSPLHF. Here the CDR3 DNA reads TGTGCCAGCAGTGAAGAGGGGGAGTCCAAGAATTCACCCCTCCACTTT.

The chain combines TRBV7-6 with TRBJ1-5; 9 bases are shared with TRBD1. The germline V gene encodes CDR1 SGHVS and CDR2 FNYEAQ. The V gene end was trimmed by 1 base and the J gene end by 5 bases; junction bases not matched to a gene: 6. The CDR3 runs to 16 residues. The CDR3 spells CASSLGGQGVDQPQHF. Here the CDR3 DNA reads TGTGCCAGCAGCTTAGGGGGACAGGGAGTCGATCAGCCCCAGCATTTT.

The J gene is TRBJ2-2, the V gene TRBV2; no clear D. CDR1 and CDR2 (germline): SNHLY, FYNNEI. The CDR3 totals 13 residues. V lost 6 bases, J lost 4 bases, and 9 bases lay in between. The CDR3 DNA follows: TGTGCCAGCAGCCGGATACCCACCGGGGAGCTGTTTTTT. Amino acid sequence: CASSRIPTGELFF.

The chain couples TRBV27 to TRBJ1-3; 7 bases fit TRBD1. The J segment lost 0 bases and the V segment lost 5 bases, leaving 10 bases of the junction unmatched. Germline values: CDR1 MNHEY, CDR2 SMNVEV (reference sequence). The CDR3 covers 17 residues. This chain's CDR3 is CASSHLTGQSSGNTIYF. In DNA form, the CDR3 reads TGTGCCAGCAGTCACCTAACGGGACAGAGCTCTGGAAACACCATATATTTT.

The rearrangement uses TRBV19 and TRBJ1-1, with D possibly being TRBD1 (6 bases). The germline V gene has CDR1 LNHDA and CDR2 SQIVND (reference sequence). The CDR3 runs 14 residues. The ends were cut back, 6 bases at V and 3 bases at J, with 14 bases in the middle. The CDR3 sequence: CASRGAIRDTEAFF. The CDR3 coding sequence is TGTGCCAGTAGGGGGGCCATTCGGGACACTGAAGCTTTCTTT.

In its sample, this clone was seen once. This sequence joins TRBV6-5 and TRBJ2-3, with a weak D call TRBD2 (5 bases). The CDR3 runs 15 residues. Trimming left V 4 bases short and J 2 bases short, with 13 bases between. Germline loops: CDR1 MNHEY, CDR2 SVGAGI. The CDR3 sequence: CASSFSLGVTDTQYF. DNA for the CDR3: TGTGCCAGCAGTTTTTCCTTGGGAGTCACAGATACGCAGTATTTT.

The chain carries TRBV7-9 and TRBJ2-5; D possibly corresponds to TRBD1 (6 bases). Germline CDR1 reads SEHNR; CDR2 reads FQNEAQ (reference sequence). This CDR3 contains 15 residues. The V end lost 5 bases, the J end lost 1 base, and 14 bases lay between the germline ends. The CDR3 region is CASSVRDILQETQYF. DNA for the CDR3: TGTGCCAGCAGCGTCCGGGACATACTCCAAGAGACCCAGTACTTC.

DNA of the CDR3: TGTGCCAGCAGCACCGGGACAGGGAGCTTGAACACTGAAGCTTTCTTT. Its translation is CASSTGTGSLNTEAFF. The V call is TRBV7-9, the J call TRBJ1-1, with 9 bases aligning to TRBD1. The CDR3 totals 16 residues. From germline, CDR1 is SEHNR and CDR2 FQNEAQ (reference sequence). V lost 5 bases to trimming and J lost 0 bases; unmatched junction nucleotides: 7.

J is TRBJ2-2 and V is TRBV6-1; TRBD1 matches 7 bases. Germline CDR1 is MNHNS and CDR2 is SASEGT. The ends lost 10 bases at V and 2 bases at J; junction bases unmatched: 10. CDR3 length equals 15 residues. This CDR3 is CATPPGTVNTGELFF. The CDR3 bases are TGTGCCACCCCACCGGGGACAGTAAACACCGGGGAGCTGTTTTTT.

The chain links TRBV23-1 to TRBJ1-2, with 8 bases lining up with TRBD1. TRBV23-1 is an open reading frame whose function is uncertain. The CDR3 contains 16 residues. The trim removed 7 bases at V and 4 bases at J, leaving 14 bases unmatched. CDR3 protein: CASNTGQGLITYGYTF. In nucleotides, the CDR3 is TGCGCCAGCAATACTGGACAGGGTTTAATTACCTATGGCTACACCTTC.

The sample holds one count of this clone. V is TRBV9 and J is TRBJ2-3, with 11 bases that match TRBD2. V lost 4 bases and J lost 2; bases outside the gene matches: 6. The germline CDR1 and CDR2 sequences are SGDLS and YYNGEE. The CDR3 has 16 amino acids. CDR3 region: CASSYIAGGITDTQYF. The CDR3 DNA follows: TGTGCCAGCAGCTACATAGCGGGGGGGATCACAGATACGCAGTATTTT.

The genes are TRBV7-6 and TRBJ1-2; TRBD1 matches 8 bases. CDR1 is SGHVS and CDR2 is FNYEAQ in the germline V gene. J gave up 0 bases and V 5 bases, and 8 bases lay outside the gene matches. The CDR3 loop spans 16 amino acids. CDR3 sequence reads: CASSQDRVFSNYGYTF. In nucleotides, the CDR3 is TGTGCCAGCAGCCAGGACAGGGTTTTTTCTAACTATGGCTACACCTTC.

The V and J genes are TRBV15 and TRBJ1-4, with no clear D. Germline assignment: CDR1 LNHNV and CDR2 YYDKDF (reference sequence). V dropped 3 bases and J dropped 7 bases, with 15 bases sitting between them. CDR3 length equals 15 residues. CDR3 in DNA: TGTGCCACCAGCAGTCCGCCCTGGATCGGTGAAAAACTGTTTTTT. Residues: CATSSPPWIGEKLFF.

The rearrangement joins TRBV6-1 to TRBJ1-3; 8 bases fit TRBD1. Trimming took 3 bases from V and 6 from J; bases not matched to a gene: 7. CDR3 size: 15 residues. The germline CDR1 and CDR2 sequences are MNHNS and SASEGT. This chain's CDR3 is CASSDPGGRENTIYF. The CDR3 coding sequence is TGTGCCAGCAGTGACCCAGGGGGCAGGGAAAACACCATATATTTT.